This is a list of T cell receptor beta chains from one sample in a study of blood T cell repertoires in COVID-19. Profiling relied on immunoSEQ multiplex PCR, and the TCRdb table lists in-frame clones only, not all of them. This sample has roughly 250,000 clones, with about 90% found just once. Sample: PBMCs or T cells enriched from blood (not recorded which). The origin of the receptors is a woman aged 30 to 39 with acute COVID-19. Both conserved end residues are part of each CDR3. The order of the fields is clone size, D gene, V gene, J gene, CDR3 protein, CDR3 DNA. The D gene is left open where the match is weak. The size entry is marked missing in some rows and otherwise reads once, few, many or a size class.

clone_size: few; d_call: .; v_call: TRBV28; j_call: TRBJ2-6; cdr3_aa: CASTDAVGSGANVLTF; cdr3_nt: TGTGCCAGCACAGACGCGGTGGGCTCTGGGGCCAACGTCCTGACTTTC
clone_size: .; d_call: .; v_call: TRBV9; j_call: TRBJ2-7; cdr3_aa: CASSVNGWSEQYF; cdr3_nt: TGTGCCAGCAGCGTCAACGGATGGAGCGAGCAGTACTTC
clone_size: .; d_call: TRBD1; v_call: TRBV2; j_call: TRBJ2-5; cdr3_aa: CASSGGPGDRGETQYF; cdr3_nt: TGTGCCAGCAGTGGTGGGCCGGGGGACAGGGGAGAGACCCAGTACTTC
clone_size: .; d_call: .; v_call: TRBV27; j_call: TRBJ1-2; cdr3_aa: CASSLEQPHF; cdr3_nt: TGTGCCAGCAGTTTAGAACAGCCTCACTTC
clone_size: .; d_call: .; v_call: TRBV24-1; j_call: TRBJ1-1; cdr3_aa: CATSDYDSDEAFF; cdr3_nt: TGTGCCACCAGTGACTATGACAGCGACGAAGCTTTCTTT
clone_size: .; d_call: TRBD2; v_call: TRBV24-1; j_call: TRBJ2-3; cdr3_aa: CAVSGRATDTQYF; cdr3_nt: TGTGCCGTCAGCGGGAGGGCCACAGATACGCAGTATTTT
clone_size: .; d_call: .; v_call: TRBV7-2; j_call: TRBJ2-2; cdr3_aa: CASSLSGATGELFF; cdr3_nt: TGTGCCAGCAGCCTTAGCGGAGCGACCGGGGAGCTGTTTTTT
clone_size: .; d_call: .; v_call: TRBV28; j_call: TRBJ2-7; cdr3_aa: CASNKQGGAYEQYF; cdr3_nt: TGTGCCAGCAACAAACAGGGGGGGGCCTACGAGCAGTACTTC
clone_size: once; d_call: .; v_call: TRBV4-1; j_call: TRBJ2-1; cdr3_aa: CASSQDPGGTADNEQFF; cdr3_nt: TGCGCCAGCAGCCAAGACCCTGGGGGCACCGCAGACAATGAGCAGTTCTTC
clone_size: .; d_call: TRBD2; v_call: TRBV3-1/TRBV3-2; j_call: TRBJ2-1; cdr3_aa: CASTRTSSYNEQFF; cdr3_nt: TGTGCCAGCACGCGGACTAGCTCCTACAATGAGCAGTTCTTC
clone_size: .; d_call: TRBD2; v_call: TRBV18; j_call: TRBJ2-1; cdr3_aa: CASSPRNGGGDNEQFF; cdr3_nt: TGTGCCAGCTCACCGCGAAATGGCGGGGGTGACAATGAGCAGTTCTTC
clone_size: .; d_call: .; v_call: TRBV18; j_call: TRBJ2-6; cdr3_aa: CASSLLPSSGANVLTF; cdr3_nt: TGTGCCAGCTCACTACTGCCGAGCTCTGGGGCCAACGTCCTGACTTTC
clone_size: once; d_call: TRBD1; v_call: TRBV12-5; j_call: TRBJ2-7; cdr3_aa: CASGSPHAPGTGVHEQYF; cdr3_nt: TGTGCTAGTGGTTCACCTCACGCTCCCGGGACAGGGGTCCACGAGCAGTACTTC
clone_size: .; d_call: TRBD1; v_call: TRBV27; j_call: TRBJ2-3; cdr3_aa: CASSLTGYGTDTQYF; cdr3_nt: TGTGCCAGCAGTTTGACAGGGTACGGCACAGATACGCAGTATTTT
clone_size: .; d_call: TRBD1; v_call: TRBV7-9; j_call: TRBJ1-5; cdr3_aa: CASSSGQDYSNQPQHF; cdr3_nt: TGTGCCAGCAGCTCTGGACAGGATTATAGCAATCAGCCCCAGCATTTT
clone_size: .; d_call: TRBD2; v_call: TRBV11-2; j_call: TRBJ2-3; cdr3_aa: CASSLDPTSGGAPDTQYF; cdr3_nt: TGTGCCAGCAGCTTAGATCCAACTAGCGGGGGGGCACCAGATACGCAGTATTTT
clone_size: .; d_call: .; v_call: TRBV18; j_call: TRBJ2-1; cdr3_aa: CASSPLRDDEQFF; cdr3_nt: TGTGCCAGCTCACCACTCAGGGATGATGAGCAGTTCTTC
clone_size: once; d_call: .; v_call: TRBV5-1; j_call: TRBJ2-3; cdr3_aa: CASSSGGTPDTQYF; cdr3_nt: TGCGCCAGCAGCTCGGGGGGCACGCCAGATACGCAGTATTTT
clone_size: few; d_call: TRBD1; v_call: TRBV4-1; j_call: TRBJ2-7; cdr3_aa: CASSHLPGQNEQYF; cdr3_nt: TGCGCCAGCAGCCACCTACCGGGACAGAACGAGCAGTACTTC
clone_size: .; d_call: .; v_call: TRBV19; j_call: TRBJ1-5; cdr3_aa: CASSSRVIYSNQPQHF; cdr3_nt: TGTGCCAGTAGTAGCAGGGTAATCTATAGCAATCAGCCCCAGCATTTT
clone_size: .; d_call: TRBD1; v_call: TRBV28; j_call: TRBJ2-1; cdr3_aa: CASSFRPVRQGDNEQFF; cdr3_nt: TGTGCCAGCAGTTTTCGGCCAGTAAGACAGGGGGACAATGAGCAGTTCTTC
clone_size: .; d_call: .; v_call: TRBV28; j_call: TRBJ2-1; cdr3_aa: CASRSDKRQFF; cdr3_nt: TGTGCCAGCAGATCAGACAAGAGGCAGTTCTTC
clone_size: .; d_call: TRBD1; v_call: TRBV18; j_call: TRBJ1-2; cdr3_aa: CASATGSDYGYTF; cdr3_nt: TGTGCCAGCGCGACAGGGTCGGACTATGGCTACACCTTC
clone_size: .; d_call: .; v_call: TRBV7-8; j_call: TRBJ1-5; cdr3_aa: CASSLQGGNQPQHF; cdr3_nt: TGTGCCAGCAGCTTACAAGGGGGCAATCAGCCCCAGCATTTT
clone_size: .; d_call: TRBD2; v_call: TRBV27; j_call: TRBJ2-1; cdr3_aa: CASTELAGWGGAYNEQFF; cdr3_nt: TGTGCCAGCACGGAACTAGCGGGATGGGGAGGAGCCTACAATGAGCAGTTCTTC
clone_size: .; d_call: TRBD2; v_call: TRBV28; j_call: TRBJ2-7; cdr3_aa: CASTGGALGEQYF; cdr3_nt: TGTGCCAGCACGGGGGGGGCGCTGGGAGAGCAGTACTTC
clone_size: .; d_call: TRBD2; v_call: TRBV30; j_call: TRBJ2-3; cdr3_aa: CAWSVLGGGDTQYF; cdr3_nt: TGTGCCTGGAGTGTACTGGGGGGGGGAGATACGCAGTATTTT
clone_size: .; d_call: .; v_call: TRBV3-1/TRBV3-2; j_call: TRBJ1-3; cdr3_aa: CASSHRGISGNTIYF; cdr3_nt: TGTGCCAGCAGCCATAGAGGTATTTCTGGAAACACCATATATTTT
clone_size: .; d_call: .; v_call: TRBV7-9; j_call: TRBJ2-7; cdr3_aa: CASSLEPRQHHPSYEQYF; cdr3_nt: TGTGCCAGCAGCTTAGAGCCAAGACAGCATCACCCCTCCTACGAGCAGTACTTC
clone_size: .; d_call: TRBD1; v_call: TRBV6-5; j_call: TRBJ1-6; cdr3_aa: CASSPQDRESSPLHF; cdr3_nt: TGTGCCAGCAGCCCCCAAGACAGGGAGAGTTCACCCCTCCACTTT
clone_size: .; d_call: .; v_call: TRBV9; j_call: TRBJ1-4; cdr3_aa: CASSVGTDNEKLFF; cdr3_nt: TGTGCCAGCAGCGTAGGGACAGACAATGAAAAACTGTTTTTT
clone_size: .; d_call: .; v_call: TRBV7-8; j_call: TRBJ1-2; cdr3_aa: CASSSDFYGYTF; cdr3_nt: TGTGCCAGCAGCTCGGACTTCTATGGCTACACCTTC
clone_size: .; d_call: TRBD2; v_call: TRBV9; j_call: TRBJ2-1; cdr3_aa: CASSVASGTSGWSYNEQFF; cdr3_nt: TGTGCCAGCAGCGTAGCTAGCGGGACGTCCGGATGGTCCTACAATGAGCAGTTCTTC
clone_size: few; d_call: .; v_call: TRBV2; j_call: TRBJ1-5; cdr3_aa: CASGGGYSNQPQHF; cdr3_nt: TGTGCCAGCGGGGGGGGGTATAGCAATCAGCCCCAGCATTTT
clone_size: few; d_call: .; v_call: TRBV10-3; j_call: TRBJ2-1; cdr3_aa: CAISEGRYYNEQFF; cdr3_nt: TGTGCCATCAGTGAAGGCAGGTACTACAATGAGCAGTTCTTC
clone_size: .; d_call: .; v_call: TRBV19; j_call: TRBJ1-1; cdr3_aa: CASSMRVNTEAFF; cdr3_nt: TGTGCCAGTAGTATGCGTGTTAACACTGAAGCTTTCTTT
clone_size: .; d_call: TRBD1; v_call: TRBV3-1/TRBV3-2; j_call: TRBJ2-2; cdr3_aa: CASRDRGLNTGELFF; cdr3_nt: TGTGCCAGCAGAGACAGGGGGCTAAACACCGGGGAGCTGTTTTTT
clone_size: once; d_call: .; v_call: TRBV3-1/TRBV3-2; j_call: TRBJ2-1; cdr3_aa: CASSSRVYEQFF; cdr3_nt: TGTGCCAGCAGCTCACGGGTCTATGAGCAGTTCTTC
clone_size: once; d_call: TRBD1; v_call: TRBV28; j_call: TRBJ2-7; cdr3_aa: CASSLELGTGGGYEQYF; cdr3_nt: TGTGCCAGCAGTTTAGAGCTCGGGACAGGGGGCGGCTACGAGCAGTACTTC
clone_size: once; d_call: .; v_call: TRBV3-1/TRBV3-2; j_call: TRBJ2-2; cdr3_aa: CASSQPTFTGELFF; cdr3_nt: TGTGCCAGCAGCCAACCTACTTTCACCGGGGAGCTGTTTTTT
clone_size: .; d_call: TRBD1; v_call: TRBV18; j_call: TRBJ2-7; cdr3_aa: CASSPPRTGGGYEQYF; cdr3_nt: TGTGCCAGCTCACCTCCGAGGACAGGGGGCGGCTACGAGCAGTACTTC
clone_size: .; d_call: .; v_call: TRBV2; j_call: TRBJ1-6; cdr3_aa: CASSQGGGLVHSPLHF; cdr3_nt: TGTGCCAGCAGCCAAGGGGGGGGCTTGGTCCATTCACCCCTCCACTTT
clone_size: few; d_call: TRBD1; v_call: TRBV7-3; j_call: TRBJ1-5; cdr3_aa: CASSTGVGQPQHF; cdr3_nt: TGTGCCAGCAGTACAGGGGTGGGTCAGCCCCAGCATTTT
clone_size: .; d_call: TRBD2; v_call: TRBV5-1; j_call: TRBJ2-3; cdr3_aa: CASSPAYSGDPDTQYF; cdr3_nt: TGCGCCAGCAGCCCCGCTTATAGCGGGGACCCAGATACGCAGTATTTT
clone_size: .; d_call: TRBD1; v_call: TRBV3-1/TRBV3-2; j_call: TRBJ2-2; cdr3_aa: CASSLTGLDKNTGELFF; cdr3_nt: TGTGCCAGCAGCCTGACAGGGCTGGACAAGAACACCGGGGAGCTGTTTTTT
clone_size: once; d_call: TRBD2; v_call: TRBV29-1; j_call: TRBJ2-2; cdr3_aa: CSALAAGDNANTGELFF; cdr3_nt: TGCAGCGCCCTGGCGGCGGGGGATAACGCGAACACCGGGGAGCTGTTTTTT
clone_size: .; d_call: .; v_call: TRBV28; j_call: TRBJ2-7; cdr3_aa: CASSPRFDSYEQYF; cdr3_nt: TGTGCCAGCAGCCCAAGGTTCGACTCTTACGAGCAGTACTTC
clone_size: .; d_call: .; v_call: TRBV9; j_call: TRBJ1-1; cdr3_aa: CASSGPAVEGSTRAFF; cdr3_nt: TGTGCCAGCAGCGGACCCGCGGTCGAGGGAAGTACGAGAGCTTTCTTT
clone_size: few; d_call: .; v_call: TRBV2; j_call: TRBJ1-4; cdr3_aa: CASSSTEGREKLFF; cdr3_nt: TGTGCCAGCAGTTCCACGGAGGGACGGGAAAAACTGTTTTTT